This T cell receptor beta chain originates from a study of neurological immune-mediated disorders. This clonotype was counted many times. Its antigen is not identified. The team produced cDNA through 5'RACE using 10-nucleotide random UMIs. TCRdb analysed the 5' RACE reads with MiXCR anew, one entry per CDR3 protein. The sample holds tens of thousands of distinct CDR3 sequences; roughly 12% are singletons and the top ten take 7.8%. The unsorted libraries were produced from 2 million PBMCs held at -80 C. This CDR3 contains 15 residues. J lost 3 bases, V lost 4 bases, and 4 bases had no gene match. Germline loops: CDR1 SGHTA, CDR2 FQGTGA. Study-wide results and caveats: Because no CDR3 amino acid sequences were shared across subjects by expanded clones, private repertoires were suggested in all groups. In HTLV-1-associated myelopathy, TCR clonal expansion was greatest, whereas multiple sclerosis had the least, falling below healthy controls.

Sequenced material: PBMCs. This chain connects TRBV7-3 to TRBJ2-1; 9 bases line up with TRBD1. The TCR comes from a man between 60 and 75 years old in good health. CDR3 nucleotide sequence: TGTGCCAGCAGCTCACAGGGACAGGGCTACAATGAGCAGTTCTTC. Translation gives CASSSQGQGYNEQFF. Drawing the rest from reference TRBV7-3 and TRBJ2-1, the complete variable domain is GAGVSQTPSNKVTEKGKYVELRCDPISGHTALYWYRQSLGQGPEFLIYFQGTGAADDSGLPNDRFFAVRPEGSVSTLKIQRTERGDSAVYLCASSSQGQGYNEQFFGPGTRLTVL.